What follows are 17 T cell receptor beta chains derived from one specimen sequenced in a study of identical twins. TCRdb fed the 5' RACE reads into MiXCR, producing one record per CDR3 protein. The data show about 470,000 distinct CDR3 sequences, with 24% seen just once and around 3% held by the top ten. The data also belong to a second study, concerning T cells expressing NK-cell markers.

The material sequenced was CD4+ T cells sorted from blood. The source of these receptors is a woman between 18 and 30 years old in good health.

This clonotype has more than one count but fewer than ten. This chain connects TRBV10-3 to TRBJ2-1; 11 bases map to TRBD2. V was pared by 9 bases and J by 7 bases, with 5 bases of the junction left unmatched. The CDR3 is 13 residues long. Germline V gene lookup returns CDR1 ENHRY and CDR2 SYGVKD. CDR3: CAMGSGRENEQFF. DNA of the CDR3: TGTGCCATGGGTAGCGGGAGGGAGAATGAGCAGTTCTTC.

The chain combines TRBV10-3 with TRBJ2-1, with D maybe TRBD2 (5 bases). V was cut by 6 bases and J by 8 bases, with 8 bases left in between. The CDR3 sequence is 11 residues long. Per germline, CDR1 ENHRY and CDR2 SYGVKD. CDR3 amino acids: CAIRDSHEQFF. CDR3 DNA: TGTGCCATCAGGGACTCACATGAGCAGTTCTTC.

DNA of the CDR3: TGTGCCAGCAGCTCGGGACCGGGATCAGATATAGATGAGCAGTTCTTC. It translates to CASSSGPGSDIDEQFF. V is TRBV5-5 and J is TRBJ2-1, with D perhaps given as TRBD1 or TRBD2 (5 bases each). V was shortened by 3 bases and J by 8 bases, with 21 bases between the two germline ends. The germline gives CDR1 SGHKS, CDR2 YYEKEE (reference sequence). The CDR3 contains 16 residues. The variable domain in full, with the rest retrieved from reference TRBV5-5 and TRBJ2-1, is DAGVTQSPTHLIKTRGQQVTLRCSPISGHKSVSWYQQVLGQGPQFIFQYYEKEERGRGNFPDRFSARQFPNYSSELNVNALLLGDSALYLCASSSGPGSDIDEQFFGPGTRLTVL.

This clonotype was observed a few times. This chain uses TRBV7-6 with TRBJ2-2; no definite D call. The CDR3 spans 14 residues. The germline V gene encodes CDR1 SGHVS and CDR2 FNYEAQ. With 2 bases removed from V and 1 base from J, the gap between germline ends came to 5 bases. CDR3 in amino acids: CASSLSENTGELFF. Written as DNA, the CDR3 is TGTGCCAGCAGCTTATCAGAGAACACCGGGGAGCTGTTTTTT.

The V call is TRBV30, the J call TRBJ2-3; no clear D. CDR1 GTSNPN and CDR2 SVGIG come from the germline V gene (reference sequence). The CDR3 is made up of 11 amino acids. V lost 1 base, J lost 4 bases, and 3 bases lay in between. This CDR3 is CAWSAADTQYF. The CDR3 coding sequence is TGTGCCTGGAGTGCAGCAGATACGCAGTATTTT. The full variable domain, rest sourced from reference TRBV30 and TRBJ2-3, is SQTIHQWPATLVQPVGSPLSLECTVEGTSNPNLYWYRQAAGRGLQLLFYSVGIGQISSEVPQNLSASRPQDRQFILSSKKLLLSDSGFYLCAWSAADTQYFGPGTRLTVL.

This chain connects TRBV5-1 to TRBJ1-2; D is ambiguous. The CDR3 totals 16 residues. V was cut by 2 bases and J by 3 bases, with 17 bases left in between. Germline V gene lookup returns CDR1 SGHRS and CDR2 YFSETQ. The DNA of the CDR3 is TGCGCCAGCAGCTTTTCCGGACCGCTGGACGACTATGGCTACACCTTC. It is translated as CASSFSGPLDDYGYTF. The whole variable domain, remainder taken from reference TRBV5-1 and TRBJ1-2, is KAGVTQTPRYLIKTRGQQVTLSCSPISGHRSVSWYQQTPGQGLQFLFEYFSETQRNKGNFPGRFSGRQFSNSRSEMNVSTLELGDSALYLCASSFSGPLDDYGYTFGSGTRLTVV.

V is TRBV29-1 and J is TRBJ1-2; D ambiguous. V was clipped by 3 bases and J by 2 bases, with 16 bases between them. The CDR3 is 15 residues long. Germline lookup yields CDR1 SQVTM and CDR2 ANQGSEA. The DNA of the CDR3 is TGCAGCGTTGAGCCCGGCGGCCGAGGGAACTATGGCTACACCTTC. Its translation is CSVEPGGRGNYGYTF.

The chain employs TRBV20-1 and TRBJ2-2; 7 positions match TRBD1. Germline lookup yields CDR1 DFQATT and CDR2 SNEGSKA (reference sequence). The CDR3 loop spans 14 amino acids. Unmatched junction bases numbered 6, after V lost 2 bases and J lost 6 bases. CDR3 amino acids: CSARKDRAAGELFF. The CDR3 DNA sequence: TGCAGTGCTAGAAAAGACAGGGCGGCCGGGGAGCTGTTTTTT.

This clonotype was observed a handful of times. V and J are TRBV4-2 and TRBJ2-1, with 10 bases that match TRBD1. Germline trimming cut 0 bases from V and 13 bases from J; bases unmatched to any gene: 3. The CDR3 has 13 amino acids. Germline CDR1 is LGHNA and CDR2 is YNFKEQ. CDR3: CASSQEDRGIQFF. The CDR3 nucleotides read TGTGCCAGCAGCCAAGAGGACAGGGGGATACAGTTCTTC.

This rearrangement joins TRBV5-1 to TRBJ2-5; 9 bases map to TRBD2. CDR1 SGHRS and CDR2 YFSETQ come from the germline V gene. Unmatched junction bases numbered 8, after V lost 4 bases and J lost 4 bases. This CDR3 has 15 residues. The CDR3 nucleotides are TGCGCCAGCAGCGGGGGTAGCGGGAGAGGAGAGACCCAGTACTTC. Translation gives CASSGGSGRGETQYF.

This clonotype occurred many times. The V call is TRBV12-3 or TRBV12-4, the J call TRBJ1-2; D possibly corresponds to TRBD1 (5 bases). With 1 base removed from V and 8 bases from J, the gap between germline ends came to 5 bases. The CDR3 totals 11 residues. CDR3 DNA sequence: TGTGCCAGCAGTTTAGAGGGGGGCTACACCTTC. It specifies CASSLEGGYTF.

This chain uses TRBV6-1 with TRBJ2-7, with 7 bases fitting TRBD2. The germline CDR1 and CDR2 sequences are MNHNS and SASEGT. V shed 5 bases, J shed 2 bases, and the junction held 6 bases outside the gene matches. The CDR3 is 14 residues long. The CDR3 here is CASSRPGLAYEQYF. Here the CDR3 DNA reads TGTGCCAGCAGTCGACCCGGACTAGCCTACGAGCAGTACTTC.

The rearrangement joins TRBV12-3 or TRBV12-4 to TRBJ2-1, with 12 nucleotides matching TRBD1. CDR3 length equals 15 residues. V was clipped by 6 bases and J by 9 bases; unmatched bases: 9. CDR3 nucleotide sequence: TGTGCCAGCAGGCTACGGGACAGGGGGCTGGGTGAGCAGTTCTTC. Translation gives CASRLRDRGLGEQFF.

This clonotype was seen repeatedly, ten times or more. V is TRBV21-1 and J is TRBJ1-2. TRBV21-1 is flagged as a pseudogene. The CDR3 is 15 amino acids. The CDR3 loop is CASTNGARYNYGYTF. The CDR3 nucleotides are TGTGCCAGCACCAATGGGGCTAGATATAACTATGGCTACACCTTC.

This clonotype was seen a handful of times. The V and J genes are TRBV20-1 and TRBJ2-2; weak D call: TRBD2 (5 bases). The CDR3 is 17 amino acids. CDR1 is DFQATT and CDR2 is SNEGSKA in the germline V gene (reference sequence). The ends were cut back, 0 bases at V and 0 bases at J, with 14 bases in the middle. The CDR3: CSARDRERTANTGELFF. CDR3 nucleotide sequence: TGCAGTGCTAGAGATAGGGAGCGAACCGCGAACACCGGGGAGCTGTTTTTT.

The J gene is TRBJ2-1, the V gene TRBV29-1, with D tentatively TRBD2 (6 bases). The CDR3 spans 12 residues. Germline V gives CDR1 SQVTM, CDR2 ANQGSEA. V lost 8 bases, J lost 6 bases, and 14 bases lay in between. The CDR3 is CSSHGTGNEQFF. Written as DNA, the CDR3 is TGCAGCTCCCACGGGACTGGCAATGAGCAGTTCTTC.

The chain recombines TRBV19 with TRBJ1-2; no firm D call. In germline, CDR1 is LNHDA, CDR2 SQIVND (reference sequence). The length of the CDR3 is 15 residues. V lost 4 bases, J lost 5 bases, and 17 bases lay in between. This CDR3 is CASSTPAAGSYGYTF. CDR3 DNA sequence: TGTGCCAGTAGTACCCCGGCAGCTGGTTCGTATGGCTACACCTTC. Combining the CDR3 with reference TRBV19 and TRBJ1-2 gives the whole variable domain DGGITQSPKYLFRKEGQNVTLSCEQNLNHDAMYWYRQDPGQGLRLIYYSQIVNDFQKGDIAEGYSVSREKKESFPLTVTSAQKNPTAFYLCASSTPAAGSYGYTFGSGTRLTVV.